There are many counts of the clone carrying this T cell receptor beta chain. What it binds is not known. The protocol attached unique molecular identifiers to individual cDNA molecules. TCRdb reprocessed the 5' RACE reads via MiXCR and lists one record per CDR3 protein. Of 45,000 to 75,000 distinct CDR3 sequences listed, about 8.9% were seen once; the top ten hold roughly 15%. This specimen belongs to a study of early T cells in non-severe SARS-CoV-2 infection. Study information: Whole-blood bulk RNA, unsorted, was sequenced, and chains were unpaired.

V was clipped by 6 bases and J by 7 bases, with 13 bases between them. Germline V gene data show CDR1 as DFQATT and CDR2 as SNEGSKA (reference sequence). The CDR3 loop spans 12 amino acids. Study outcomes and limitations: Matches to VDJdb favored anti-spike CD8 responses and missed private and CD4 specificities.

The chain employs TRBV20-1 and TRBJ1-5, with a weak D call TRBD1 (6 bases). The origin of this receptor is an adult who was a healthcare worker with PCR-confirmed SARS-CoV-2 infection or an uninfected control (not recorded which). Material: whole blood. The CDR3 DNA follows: TGCAGTGCCCTCAGGGGAGACCAGCCCCAGCATTTT. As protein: CSALRGDQPQHF.